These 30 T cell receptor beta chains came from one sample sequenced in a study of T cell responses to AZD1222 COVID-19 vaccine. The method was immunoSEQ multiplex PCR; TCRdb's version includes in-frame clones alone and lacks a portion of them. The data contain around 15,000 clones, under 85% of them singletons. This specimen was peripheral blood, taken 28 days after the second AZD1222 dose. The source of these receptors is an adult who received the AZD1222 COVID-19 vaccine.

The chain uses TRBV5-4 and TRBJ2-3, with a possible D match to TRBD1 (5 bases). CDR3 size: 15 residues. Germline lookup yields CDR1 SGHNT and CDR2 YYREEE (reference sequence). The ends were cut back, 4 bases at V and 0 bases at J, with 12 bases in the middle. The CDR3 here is CASSQGVGSTDTQYF. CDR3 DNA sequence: TGTGCCAGCAGCCAGGGTGTGGGCAGCACAGATACGCAGTATTTT.

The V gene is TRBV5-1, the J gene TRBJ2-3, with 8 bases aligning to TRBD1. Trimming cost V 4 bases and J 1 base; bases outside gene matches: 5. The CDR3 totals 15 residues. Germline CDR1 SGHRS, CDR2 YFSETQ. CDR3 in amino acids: CASSPGGQGTDTQYF. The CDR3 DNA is TGCGCCAGCAGCCCCGGGGGACAGGGCACAGATACGCAGTATTTT.

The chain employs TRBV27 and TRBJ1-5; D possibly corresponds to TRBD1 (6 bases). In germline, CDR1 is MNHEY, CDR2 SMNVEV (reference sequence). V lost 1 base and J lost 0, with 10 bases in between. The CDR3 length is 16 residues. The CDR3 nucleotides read TGTGCCAGCAGTTTATACGGGACACATAGCAATCAGCCCCAGCATTTT. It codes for CASSLYGTHSNQPQHF.

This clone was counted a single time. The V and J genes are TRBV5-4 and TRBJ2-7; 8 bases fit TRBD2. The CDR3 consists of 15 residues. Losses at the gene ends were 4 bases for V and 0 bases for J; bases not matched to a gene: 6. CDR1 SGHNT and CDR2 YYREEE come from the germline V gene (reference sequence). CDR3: CASSLLSGSSYEQYF. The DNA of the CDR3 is TGTGCCAGCAGCCTCCTAAGCGGGAGCTCCTACGAGCAGTACTTC.

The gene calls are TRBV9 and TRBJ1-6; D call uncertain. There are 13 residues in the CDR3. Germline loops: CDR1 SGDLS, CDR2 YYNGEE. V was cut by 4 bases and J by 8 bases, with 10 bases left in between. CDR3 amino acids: CASSPRRDSPLHF. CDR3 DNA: TGTGCCAGCAGCCCCCGAAGGGATTCACCCCTCCACTTT.

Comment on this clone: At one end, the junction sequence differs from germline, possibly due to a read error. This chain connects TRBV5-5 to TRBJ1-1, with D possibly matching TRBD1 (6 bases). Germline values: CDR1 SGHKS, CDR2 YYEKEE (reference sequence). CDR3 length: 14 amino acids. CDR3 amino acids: CASSLDSPNTEAFF. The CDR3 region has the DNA TGTGCCAGCAGTTTGGACAGCCCGAACACTGAAGCTTTCTTT.

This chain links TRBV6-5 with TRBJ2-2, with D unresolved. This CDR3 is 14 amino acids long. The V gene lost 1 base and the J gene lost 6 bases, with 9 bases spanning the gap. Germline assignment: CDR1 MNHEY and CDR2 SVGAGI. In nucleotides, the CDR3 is TGTGCCAGCAGTTACTGGATTCGGCCCGGGGAGCTGTTTTTT. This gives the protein CASSYWIRPGELFF.

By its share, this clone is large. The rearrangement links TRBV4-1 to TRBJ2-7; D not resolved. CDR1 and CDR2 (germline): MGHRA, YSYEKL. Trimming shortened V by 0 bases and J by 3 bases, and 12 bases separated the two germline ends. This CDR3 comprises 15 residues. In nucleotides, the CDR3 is TGCGCCAGCAGCCAAGAAAAAGGGAAATTCTACGAGCAGTACTTC. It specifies CASSQEKGKFYEQYF.

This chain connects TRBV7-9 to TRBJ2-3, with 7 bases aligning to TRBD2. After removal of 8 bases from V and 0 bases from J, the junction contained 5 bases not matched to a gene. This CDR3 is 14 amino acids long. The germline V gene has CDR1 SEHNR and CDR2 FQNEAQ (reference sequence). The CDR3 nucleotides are TGTGCCAGCGCGGAGCGGGGTAGCACAGATACGCAGTATTTT. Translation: CASAERGSTDTQYF.

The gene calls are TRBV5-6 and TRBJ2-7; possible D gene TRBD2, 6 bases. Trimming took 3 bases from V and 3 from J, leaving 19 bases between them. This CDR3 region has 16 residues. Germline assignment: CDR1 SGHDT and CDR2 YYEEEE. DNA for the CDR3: TGTGCCAGCAGCTCGGGACTGTCCCCTGCCCTCTACGAGCAGTACTTC. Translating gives CASSSGLSPALYEQYF.

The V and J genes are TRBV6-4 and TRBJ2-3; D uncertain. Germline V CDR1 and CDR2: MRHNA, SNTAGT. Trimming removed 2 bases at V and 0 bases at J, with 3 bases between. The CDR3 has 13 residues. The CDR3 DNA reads TGTGCCAGCAGTGACGGGAGCACAGATACGCAGTATTTT. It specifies CASSDGSTDTQYF.

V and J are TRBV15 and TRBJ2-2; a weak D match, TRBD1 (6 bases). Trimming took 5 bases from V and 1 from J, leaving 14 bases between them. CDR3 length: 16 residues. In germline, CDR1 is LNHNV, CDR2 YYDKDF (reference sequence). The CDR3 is CATSSLRGRNTGELFF. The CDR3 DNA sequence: TGTGCCACCAGCTCCCTCAGGGGAAGGAACACCGGGGAGCTGTTTTTT.

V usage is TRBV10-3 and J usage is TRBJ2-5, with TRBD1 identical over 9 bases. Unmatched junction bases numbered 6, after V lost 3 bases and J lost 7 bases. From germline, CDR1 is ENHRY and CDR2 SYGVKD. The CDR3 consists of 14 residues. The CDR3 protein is CAISDGTGRGTQYF. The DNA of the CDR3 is TGTGCCATCAGTGACGGGACAGGGCGCGGGACCCAGTACTTC.

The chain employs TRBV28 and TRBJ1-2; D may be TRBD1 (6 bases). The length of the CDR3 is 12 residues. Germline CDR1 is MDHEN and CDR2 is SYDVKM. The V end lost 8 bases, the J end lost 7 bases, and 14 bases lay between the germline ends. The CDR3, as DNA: TGTGCCAGCTCCACGGGGGGGGCTGGCTACACCTTC. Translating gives CASSTGGAGYTF.

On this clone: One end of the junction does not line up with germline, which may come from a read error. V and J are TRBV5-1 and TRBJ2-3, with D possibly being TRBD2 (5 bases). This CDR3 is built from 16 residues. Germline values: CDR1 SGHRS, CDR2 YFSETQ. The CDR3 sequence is CAGSLGASSFIDTQYF. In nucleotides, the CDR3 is TGCGCCGGCAGCTTGGGAGCTTCTAGTTTCATAGATACGCAGTATTTT.

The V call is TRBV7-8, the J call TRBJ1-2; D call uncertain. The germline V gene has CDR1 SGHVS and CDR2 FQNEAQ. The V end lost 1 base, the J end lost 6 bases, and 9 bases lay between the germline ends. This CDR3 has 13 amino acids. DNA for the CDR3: TGTGCCAGCAGCTTAGTAGCAGAGGATGGCTACACCTTC. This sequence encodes CASSLVAEDGYTF.

The CDR3 reads CASSPQGTLNQPQHF. Here the CDR3 DNA reads TGTGCCAGCAGCCCCCAGGGTACCCTCAATCAGCCCCAGCATTTT. This chain joins TRBV7-9 and TRBJ1-5; tentatively, D is TRBD1 (5 bases). Germline values: CDR1 SEHNR, CDR2 FQNEAQ (reference sequence). With 5 bases removed from V and 3 bases from J, the gap between germline ends came to 14 bases. This CDR3 contains 15 residues.

The CDR3 nucleotides are TGTGCCAGCAGCAAACTAGCGGGGGGAGAAGATACGCAGTATTTT. Its translation: CASSKLAGGEDTQYF. The chain joins TRBV6-5 to TRBJ2-3; 12 bases are a match to TRBD2. The germline V gene has CDR1 MNHEY and CDR2 SVGAGI. The junction had 6 bases not matched to a gene; V was cut back by 6 bases and J by 5 bases. This CDR3 contains 15 residues.

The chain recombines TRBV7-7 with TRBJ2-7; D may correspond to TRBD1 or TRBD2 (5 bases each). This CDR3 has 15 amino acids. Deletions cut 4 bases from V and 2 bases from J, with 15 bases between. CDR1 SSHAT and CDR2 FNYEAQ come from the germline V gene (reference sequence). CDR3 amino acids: CASSSDWGPAYEQYF. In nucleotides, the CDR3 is TGTGCCAGCAGCTCGGACTGGGGCCCCGCCTACGAGCAGTACTTC.

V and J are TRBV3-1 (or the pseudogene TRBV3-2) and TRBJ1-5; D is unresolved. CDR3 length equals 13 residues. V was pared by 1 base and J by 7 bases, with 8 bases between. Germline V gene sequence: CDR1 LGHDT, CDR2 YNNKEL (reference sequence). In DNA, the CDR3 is TGTGCCAGCAGCCAAGCGAGGAAACAGCCCCAGCATTTT. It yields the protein CASSQARKQPQHF.

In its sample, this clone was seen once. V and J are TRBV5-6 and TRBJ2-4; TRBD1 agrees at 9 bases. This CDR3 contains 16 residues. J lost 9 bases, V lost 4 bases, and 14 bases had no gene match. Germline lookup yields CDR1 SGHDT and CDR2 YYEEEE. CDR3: CASSTETGGVLGIQYF. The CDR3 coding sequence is TGTGCCAGCAGCACTGAGACAGGGGGTGTTTTGGGCATTCAGTACTTC.

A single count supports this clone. This chain's CDR3 is CASTKVDGRIPSYNEQFF. As DNA, the CDR3 is TGTGCCAGCACCAAAGTAGACGGGAGGATTCCCTCCTACAATGAGCAGTTCTTC. The chain employs TRBV7-9 and TRBJ2-1; TRBD2 aligns across 7 bases. Germline values: CDR1 SEHNR, CDR2 FQNEAQ (reference sequence). The J segment lost 0 bases and the V segment lost 7 bases, leaving 15 bases of the junction unmatched. The CDR3 contains 18 residues.

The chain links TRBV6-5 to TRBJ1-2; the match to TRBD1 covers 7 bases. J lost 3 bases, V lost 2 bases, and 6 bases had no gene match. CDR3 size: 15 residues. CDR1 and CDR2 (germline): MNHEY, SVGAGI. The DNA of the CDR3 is TGTGCCAGCAGTTACACCGGGACAGACTACTATGGCTACACCTTC. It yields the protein CASSYTGTDYYGYTF.

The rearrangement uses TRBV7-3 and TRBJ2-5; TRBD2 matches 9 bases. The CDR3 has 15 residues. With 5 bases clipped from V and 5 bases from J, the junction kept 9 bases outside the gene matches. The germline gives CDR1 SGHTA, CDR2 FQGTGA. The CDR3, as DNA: TGTGCCAGCAGCCCGGGACTAGCTGTTTTTGAGACCCAGTACTTC. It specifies CASSPGLAVFETQYF. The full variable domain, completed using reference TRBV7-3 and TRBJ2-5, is GAGVSQTPSNKVTEKGKYVELRCDPISGHTALYWYRQSLGQGPEFLIYFQGTGAADDSGLPNDRFFAVRPEGSVSTLKIQRTERGDSAVYLCASSPGLAVFETQYFGPGTRLLVL.

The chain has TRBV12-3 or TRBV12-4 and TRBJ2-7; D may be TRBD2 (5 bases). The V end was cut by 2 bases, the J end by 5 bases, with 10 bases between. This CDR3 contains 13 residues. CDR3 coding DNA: TGTGCCAGCAGTTTAACTAGATCCAACGAGCAGTACTTC. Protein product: CASSLTRSNEQYF.

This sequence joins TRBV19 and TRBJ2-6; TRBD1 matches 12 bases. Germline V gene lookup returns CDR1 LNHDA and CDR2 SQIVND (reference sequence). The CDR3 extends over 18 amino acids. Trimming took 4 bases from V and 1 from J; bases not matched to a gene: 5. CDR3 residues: CASSRRGQGASGANVLTF. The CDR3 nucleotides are TGTGCCAGTAGTAGGAGGGGACAGGGGGCATCTGGGGCCAACGTCCTGACTTTC.

The CDR3 loop is CASSLQGDPPLHF. The CDR3, as DNA: TGTGCCAGCAGTCTCCAGGGGGACCCACCCCTCCACTTT. This chain connects TRBV2 to TRBJ1-6; 7 bases agree with TRBD1. This CDR3 is 13 amino acids long. The V gene's germline CDR1 is SNHLY and CDR2 FYNNEI. J gave up 11 bases and V 5 bases, and 6 bases lay outside the gene matches.

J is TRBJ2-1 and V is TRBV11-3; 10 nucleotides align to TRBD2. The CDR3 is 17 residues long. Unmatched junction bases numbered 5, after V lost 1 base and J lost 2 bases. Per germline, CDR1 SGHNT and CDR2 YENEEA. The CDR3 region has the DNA TGTGCCAGCAGCTTAGGAGCGGGGGGGGCCGCCTACAATGAGCAGTTCTTC. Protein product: CASSLGAGGAAYNEQFF.

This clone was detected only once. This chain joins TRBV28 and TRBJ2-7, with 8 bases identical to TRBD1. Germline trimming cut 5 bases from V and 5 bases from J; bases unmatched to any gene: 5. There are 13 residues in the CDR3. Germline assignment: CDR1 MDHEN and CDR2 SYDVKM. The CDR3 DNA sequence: TGTGCCAGCAGTGGACAGGGAAGGGACGAGCAGTACTTC. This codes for CASSGQGRDEQYF.

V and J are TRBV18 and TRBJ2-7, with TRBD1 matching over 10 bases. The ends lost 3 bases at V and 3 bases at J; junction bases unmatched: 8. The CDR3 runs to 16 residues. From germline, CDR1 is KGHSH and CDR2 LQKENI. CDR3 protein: CASSPALGTGVYEQYF. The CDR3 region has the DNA TGTGCCAGCTCACCGGCCTTAGGGACAGGGGTCTACGAGCAGTACTTC.